A single sample is the source of the 14 T cell receptor beta chains below, sequenced in a study of untreated major depressive disorder. Regarding the study as a whole: TRBV05-01 (Vbeta 5.1) usage was higher in CD4+ T cells of depressed patients than controls.

Libraries were prepared by immunoSEQ multiplex PCR; TCRdb keeps only in-frame clonotypes and omits some of them. The table has around 23,000 clones, over 80% seen once. Which antigens these TCRs recognize remains unknown. The specimen sequenced was CD4+ T cells from PBMCs. The receptors stem from a woman aged 25 to 39 with major depressive disorder.

The rearrangement links TRBV4-3 to TRBJ2-1; 9 bases align to TRBD2. There are 20 residues in the CDR3. Germline trimming cut 0 bases from V and 0 bases from J; bases unmatched to any gene: 12. Germline lookup yields CDR1 LGHNA and CDR2 YSLEER. The CDR3 is CASSQELAGGTRSSYNEQFF. DNA of the CDR3: TGCGCCAGCAGCCAAGAGCTGGCGGGAGGGACGAGGAGCTCCTACAATGAGCAGTTCTTC.

The chain joins TRBV6-5 to TRBJ2-7, with D possibly being TRBD2 (5 bases). Per the germline V gene, CDR1 is MNHEY and CDR2 is SVGAGI. The CDR3 runs 14 residues. V dropped 5 bases and J dropped 2 bases, with 13 bases sitting between them. This chain's CDR3 is CASSGAGWAYEQYF. CDR3 sequence (DNA): TGTGCCAGCAGTGGTGCGGGTTGGGCCTACGAGCAGTACTTC.

This clone turned up a few times. The gene calls are TRBV10-3 and TRBJ2-7; TRBD2 agrees at 7 bases. The germline gives CDR1 ENHRY, CDR2 SYGVKD. V was pared by 7 bases and J by 5 bases, with 8 bases of the junction left unmatched. CDR3 length: 13 residues. Here the CDR3 DNA reads TGTGCCATCAACCCCAGCGGGGTAAACGAGCAGTACTTC. Translation gives CAINPSGVNEQYF.

V usage is TRBV19 and J usage is TRBJ1-1; possible D gene TRBD1, 6 bases. CDR1 LNHDA and CDR2 SQIVND come from the germline V gene (reference sequence). Trimming removed 4 bases at V and 4 bases at J, with 13 bases between. CDR3 length: 14 residues. The CDR3 DNA reads TGTGCCAGTAGTACCAGGGGTCGGGGCACTGAAGCTTTCTTT. This encodes CASSTRGRGTEAFF.

Only a few counts were recorded for this clone. The chain is built from TRBV6-6 and TRBJ1-4; maybe TRBD1 (6 bases). Germline V lookup: CDR1 MNHNY, CDR2 SVGAGI (reference sequence). The V gene lost 4 bases and the J gene lost 7 bases, with 16 bases spanning the gap. The CDR3 has 15 amino acids. The CDR3: CASSSDRIGSEKLFF. The CDR3 coding sequence is TGTGCCAGCAGTTCTGACAGGATCGGGAGTGAAAAACTGTTTTTT.

This CDR3 is CASSLHLGEQYF. CDR3 in DNA: TGTGCCAGCAGCTTACATTTGGGCGAGCAGTACTTC. The V and J genes are TRBV7-6 and TRBJ2-7; no clear D. Germline V gene lookup returns CDR1 SGHVS and CDR2 FNYEAQ. The CDR3 is 12 residues long. V was shortened by 2 bases and J by 6 bases, with 8 bases between the two germline ends.

Here the CDR3 reads CASSILDRRNQPQHF. The CDR3 DNA sequence: TGTGCCAGCAGTATACTGGACAGGCGAAACCAGCCCCAGCATTTT. The V gene is TRBV6-7, the J gene TRBJ1-5; TRBD1 aligns across 7 bases. TRBV6-7 is placed among ORFs of uncertain function. The trim removed 5 bases at V and 7 bases at J, leaving 11 bases unmatched. The CDR3 spans 15 residues.

The V gene is TRBV28, the J gene TRBJ1-2; unclear D gene. CDR1 is MDHEN and CDR2 is SYDVKM in the germline V gene. V lost 3 bases, J lost 0 bases, and 11 bases lay in between. This CDR3 has 15 amino acids. The DNA of the CDR3 is TGTGCCAGCAGTTTGGGCGGAACCTCTAACTATGGCTACACCTTC. It specifies CASSLGGTSNYGYTF.

The chain carries TRBV7-3 and TRBJ2-2, with D possibly called TRBD1 or TRBD2 (5 bases each). This CDR3 contains 15 residues. Germline lookup yields CDR1 SGHTA and CDR2 FQGTGA. V lost 4 bases, J lost 6 bases, and 15 bases lay in between. DNA of the CDR3: TGTGCCAGCAGCTCAACGGGACGGCCCTCCGGGGAGCTGTTTTTT. Translation gives CASSSTGRPSGELFF.

The chain carries TRBV6-1 and TRBJ1-5; TRBD1 might be the D (6 bases). V lost 5 bases and J 3 bases, leaving 17 bases between the germline ends. There are 16 residues in the CDR3. Germline CDR1 and CDR2: MNHNS and SASEGT. For the CDR3, the DNA is TGTGCCAGCAGTCAAGATTCGGGACACCTCAATCAGCCCCAGCATTTT. Encoded protein: CASSQDSGHLNQPQHF.

The chain recombines TRBV2 with TRBJ2-7; the match to TRBD2 covers 10 bases. Trimming cost V 10 bases and J 4 bases; bases outside gene matches: 19. The CDR3 totals 17 residues. CDR1 and CDR2 (germline): SNHLY, FYNNEI. The CDR3 nucleotides are TGTGCCAAGCACAGCGGGAGGGCCCTTCCATCCATTTACGAGCAGTACTTC. Translated: CAKHSGRALPSIYEQYF.

The chain recombines TRBV7-2 with TRBJ2-3; TRBD2 aligns across 7 bases. The CDR3 has 14 amino acids. J was trimmed by 8 bases and V by 7 bases; bases with no gene match: 12. The V gene's germline CDR1 is SGHTA and CDR2 FQGNSA. The CDR3 coding sequence is TGTGCCAGCAACTCGGGGGGTCCAGCCGGTACGCAGTATTTT. As protein: CASNSGGPAGTQYF.

J is TRBJ2-7 and V is TRBV7-9; 8 nucleotides match TRBD2. Germline loops: CDR1 SEHNR, CDR2 FQNEAQ (reference sequence). With V trimmed by 5 bases and J by 6 bases, 9 bases remained unmatched. CDR3 length equals 14 residues. The CDR3 spells CASSPGLASSEQYF. The CDR3 bases are TGTGCCAGCAGCCCCGGACTAGCTAGTAGCGAGCAGTACTTC.

The chain has TRBV28 and TRBJ1-1, with D perhaps matching TRBD1 (5 bases). Germline loops: CDR1 MDHEN, CDR2 SYDVKM. This CDR3 is 14 amino acids long. Trimming stripped 1 base from V and 0 bases from J, with 6 bases between. The CDR3 DNA is TGTGCCAGCAGTTTATCAGGGATGAACACTGAAGCTTTCTTT. This sequence encodes CASSLSGMNTEAFF.